This T cell receptor (beta chain) was observed in a study of cytomegalovirus exposure and HLA in healthy donors. Whole-study results and caveats: A later analysis associated 16,000 or so TCR beta sequences with HLA alleles at a 0.05 false discovery rate. Upon later analysis, TCR association rates were observed to vary by HLA locus, being highest for DRB1 and lowest for HLA-C. In a later analysis, TCR beta V- and J-gene trimming was associated with a missense DCLRE1C variant.

The CDR3 has 17 amino acids. Of note for this clone: Antigen specificity is unknown.

The PCR ran on 60 Vbeta and 13 Jbeta primers. Assay: immunoSEQ multiplex PCR; the TCRdb copy retains only in-frame clones and omits some. The sample has over 200,000 clones; around 80% are singletons. The V call is TRBV21-1, the J call TRBJ2-2; TRBD1 is the table's D call and was not checked against the DNA. TRBV21-1 is flagged as a pseudogene. The source is an older woman in good health and CMV-seropositive. Sequencing input: PBMCs. The CDR3 DNA reads TGTGCCAGCAGCATGAAGCAGGGGGAAAAGGGGACCGGGGAGCTGTTTTTT. Protein: CASSMKQGEKGTGELFF.